Shown below are 13 T cell receptor beta chains from a single sample sequenced in a study of T cells in Graves' hyperthyroidism and ophthalmopathy. It was RNA transcripts that yielded the amplified TCR beta CDR3 regions. HTBI primers were employed in a first-round RT-PCR of the TCR CDR3. TCRdb itself ran the multiplex PCR reads through MiXCR, one entry per CDR3 protein. The table shows under 500,000 distinct CDR3 sequences, with over 12% occurring only once. The specimen was blood. The receptors here all came from a man in his fifties or sixties with Graves' ophthalmopathy.

This clonotype was observed at least ten times. V and J are TRBV11-2 and TRBJ1-1; D uncertain. CDR1 is SGHAT, CDR2 FQNNGV, per germline. Trimming shortened V by 1 base and J by 8 bases, and 8 bases separated the two germline ends. The CDR3 length is 12 residues. This chain's CDR3 is CASSLVVGEAFF. For the CDR3, the DNA is TGTGCCAGCAGCTTAGTTGTGGGGGAAGCTTTCTTT.

There are many counts of this clonotype. The genes are TRBV27 and TRBJ1-5; D unresolved. The germline V gene encodes CDR1 MNHEY and CDR2 SMNVEV (reference sequence). Trimming took off 6 bases at V and 9 bases at J, with 24 bases between the two ends. This CDR3 region has 16 residues. CDR3 amino acids: CASSPNGSPAAGPQHF. CDR3 nucleotides: TGTGCCAGCAGCCCGAATGGCAGTCCAGCCGCTGGGCCCCAGCATTTT.

This clonotype was seen a few times. The V and J genes are TRBV15 and TRBJ2-7; 10 bases are shared with TRBD2. The V gene end was trimmed by 3 bases and the J gene end by 2 bases; junction bases not matched to a gene: 4. Germline-derived CDR1 and CDR2 are LNHNV and YYDKDF (reference sequence). The CDR3 covers 15 residues. The chain's CDR3 is CATSSDSGRTYEQYF. Written as DNA, the CDR3 is TGTGCCACCAGCAGTGATAGCGGGAGGACCTACGAGCAGTACTTC.

This chain uses TRBV25-1 with TRBJ2-3, with D possibly being TRBD2 (6 bases). Germline-derived CDR1 and CDR2 are MGHDK and SYGVNS. V dropped 10 bases and J dropped 4 bases, with 15 bases sitting between them. CDR3 length: 13 residues. CDR3 protein: CATAGLGADTQYF. The CDR3 coding sequence is TGTGCCACCGCGGGGCTAGGCGCAGATACGCAGTATTTT.

This clonotype was counted a few times. V gene TRBV7-2 combines with J gene TRBJ2-2; no firm D call. With 3 bases removed from V and 5 bases from J, the gap between germline ends came to 10 bases. This CDR3 has 14 residues. Germline CDR1 is SGHTA and CDR2 is FQGNSA. The DNA for the CDR3 is TGTGCCAGCAGCTTGGTCCTTTTGACCGGGGAGCTGTTTTTT. Encoded protein: CASSLVLLTGELFF.

This clonotype showed up many times. V usage is TRBV7-9 and J usage is TRBJ2-7; possibly TRBD1 or TRBD2 for D (6 bases each). The CDR3 has 15 residues. Germline CDR1 and CDR2: SEHNR and FQNEAQ (reference sequence). With 2 bases removed from V and 5 bases from J, the gap between germline ends came to 16 bases. The CDR3 DNA reads TGTGCCAGCAGCTTATCCCCAGTTGGGGGGCACGAGCAGTACTTC. This translates into CASSLSPVGGHEQYF. The full variable domain, with the rest looked up from reference TRBV7-9 and TRBJ2-7, is DTGVSQNPRHKITKRGQNVTFRCDPISEHNRLYWYRQTLGQGPEFLTYFQNEAQLEKSRLLSDRFSAERPKGSFSTLEIQRTEQGDSAMYLCASSLSPVGGHEQYFGPGTRLTVT.

The chain couples TRBV7-6 to TRBJ2-3, with 9 nucleotides matching TRBD1. The CDR3 consists of 15 residues. V lost 3 bases to trimming and J lost 3 bases; unmatched junction nucleotides: 4. The germline CDR1 and CDR2 sequences are SGHVS and FNYEAQ. CDR3 protein: CASSFYDRGTDTQYF. The CDR3 DNA follows: TGTGCCAGCAGCTTTTATGACAGGGGGACAGATACGCAGTATTTT.

V and J are TRBV5-6 and TRBJ2-5, with 7 bases that match TRBD2. Losses at the gene ends were 1 base for V and 5 bases for J; bases not matched to a gene: 5. Germline V gives CDR1 SGHDT, CDR2 YYEEEE. The CDR3 extends over 14 amino acids. Here the CDR3 DNA reads TGTGCCAGCAGCTTGTCAAGCGGGATCGAGACCCAGTACTTC. Protein sequence: CASSLSSGIETQYF.

This clonotype was found many times. The rearrangement uses TRBV29-1 and TRBJ2-7; 8 nucleotides align to TRBD1. CDR3 size: 11 residues. The germline V gene encodes CDR1 SQVTM and CDR2 ANQGSEA. The V segment lost 7 bases and the J segment 5 bases; nucleotides outside the gene matches: 4. CDR3 nucleotide sequence: TGCAGCGCGGACAGGGAGAACGAGCAGTACTTC. It codes for CSADRENEQYF.

This clonotype was picked up many times. The chain employs TRBV5-1 and TRBJ2-3, with 10 bases lining up with TRBD1. With 3 bases clipped from V and 0 bases from J, the junction kept 4 bases outside the gene matches. This CDR3 comprises 16 residues. Per the germline V gene, CDR1 is SGHRS and CDR2 is YFSETQ. The CDR3 protein is CASSSGQGRSTDTQYF. CDR3 bases: TGCGCCAGCAGCTCGGGACAGGGGCGAAGCACAGATACGCAGTATTTT.

This clonotype was observed at least ten times. This chain joins TRBV29-1 and TRBJ2-3; TRBD2 matches 10 bases. Trimming at V came to 6 bases and at J to 2 bases, leaving 8 bases not matched to a gene. Germline V gene lookup returns CDR1 SQVTM and CDR2 ANQGSEA. The CDR3 consists of 15 residues. This chain's CDR3 is CSVGWTSGPTDTQYF. The CDR3 DNA is TGCAGCGTAGGGTGGACTAGCGGACCCACAGATACGCAGTATTTT.

This clonotype was picked up many times. The rearrangement joins TRBV6-1 to TRBJ2-1; TRBD2 agrees at 8 bases. The CDR3 totals 15 residues. Germline V gives CDR1 MNHNS, CDR2 SASEGT. Germline trimming cut 5 bases from V and 4 bases from J; bases unmatched to any gene: 7. The chain's CDR3 is CASSPAGAQYNEQFF. The CDR3 coding sequence is TGTGCCAGCAGTCCAGCGGGAGCCCAATACAATGAGCAGTTCTTC.

To note about this clonotype: This may be a read error: a much more frequent sequence differs by one nucleotide. The V gene is TRBV12-3 or TRBV12-4, the J gene TRBJ1-2; a possible D gene is TRBD1 (5 bases). The CDR3 runs 13 residues. The CDR3 region is CASTVDGAYGYAF. The CDR3 bases are TGTGCCAGCACCGTCGACGGGGCCTATGGCTACGCCTTC.